This T cell receptor beta chain was found in a study of T-cell memory formation after mild COVID-19. General observations from the study: The pre-infection memory compartment contained some responding clones, suggesting cross-reactive memory joined. Among contracting clones, CD4+ were mainly CM/EM and CD8+ enriched in EMRA. Clones shrinking from day 15 to 85 showed even CD4/CD8 mixes; later expanders tilted CD4+.

With 4 bases clipped from V and 8 bases from J, the junction kept 8 bases outside the gene matches. Germline values: CDR1 SGHRS, CDR2 YFSETQ. CDR3 length: 15 amino acids. For this clonotype: As yet, its antigen is unknown.

A 5'RACE reaction primed in the constant segment made cDNA libraries of TCR alpha and TCR beta, and these carried sample barcodes and UMIs. MiXCR, applied by TCRdb to the 5' RACE reads, yields one record per CDR3 protein. This sample has 430,000 or so distinct CDR3 sequences, with roughly 25% found just once. The chain has TRBV5-1 and TRBJ2-1, with 11 bases identical to TRBD2. The sequence derives from an adult woman who had mild COVID-19 (a few samples of this study predate the infection). Cell type and time point are not known. Sample: PBMCs or a T cell subset sorted from them (not recorded which). The CDR3 region is CASSHGTSGFDEQFF. The CDR3, as DNA: TGCGCCAGCAGCCATGGGACTAGCGGATTCGATGAGCAGTTCTTC.